This TCR beta chain stems from a study of T-cell memory formation after mild COVID-19. Turning to the study itself: The study found TCR clusters largely donor specific.

5'RACE, which relied on constant-segment primers, yielded TCR alpha and TCR beta cDNA libraries carrying sample barcodes and UMIs. Each CDR3 protein gets one entry after TCRdb re-called the 5' RACE reads with MiXCR. The sample carries some 30,000 distinct CDR3 sequences, about 8% recorded once. In germline, CDR1 is SGHTA, CDR2 FQGNSA. Losses at the gene ends were 2 bases for V and 4 bases for J; bases not matched to a gene: 7. The length of the CDR3 is 17 residues. This clonotype was counted a few times. Its antigen is unknown. Study conclusions and caveats: A balance of CD4 and CD8 characterized clones contracting day 15 to 85, whereas later expanders leaned CD4+. For contracting clones, CD4+ ones sat mainly in CM and EM, CD8+ in EMRA.

The sequence came from an adult woman who had mild COVID-19 (a few samples of this study predate the infection). Cell type and time point are not known. This chain uses TRBV7-2 with TRBJ2-5, with 13 nucleotides matching TRBD2. Sequencing used PBMCs or a T cell subset sorted from them (not recorded which). CDR3 nucleotides: TGTGCCAGCAGCTTATTACCCGGGACTAGCGGGATAGAGACCCAGTACTTC. Its translation is CASSLLPGTSGIETQYF.